A selection of T cell receptor beta chains follows, all from one sample in a study of Graves' ophthalmopathy and Graves' hyperthyroidism. TCRdb re-called the multiplex PCR reads with MiXCR, one entry per CDR3 protein. The table has roughly 480,000 distinct CDR3 sequences, around 15% seen once. Sequenced: blood. The source is a woman in her twenties or thirties with Graves' ophthalmopathy. The CDR3 runs from the conserved cysteine through the conserved F or W. A D gene is named only where the DNA matches it firmly. A clone size is listed for some rows: how often the clone was seen (once, few, many), or a class if it is expanded.

>many|TRBJ1-2|TRBV20-1|NA
TGCAGTGCTAGAGAGATGGGCCTACTAGCCTACGGCTACACCTTC
CSAREMGLLAYGYTF
>many|TRBJ2-5|TRBV30|TRBD2
TGTGCCTGGATGTTAGCGGGAGTGGGGGAGACCCAGTACTTC
CAWMLAGVGETQYF
>many|TRBJ2-5|TRBV12-5|TRBD1
TGTGCTAGTGGTTGGGGACAGGGGGCGCCTGAGACCCAGTACTTC
CASGWGQGAPETQYF
>NA|TRBJ2-5|TRBV6-1|NA
TGTGCCAGCAGTGACGGTTCTCTCGGAGACCAAGAGACCCAGTACTTC
CASSDGSLGDQETQYF
>few|TRBJ2-6|TRBV5-1|NA
TGCGCCAGCAGCTTAGGGGCCGGGGGGGCCAACGTCCTGACTTTC
CASSLGAGGANVLTF
>many|TRBJ2-7|TRBV11-2|NA
TGTGCCAGCAGCACAAGGGGGGGCTACGAGCAGTACTTC
CASSTRGGYEQYF
>many|TRBJ1-1|TRBV12-3/TRBV12-4|NA
TGTGCCAGCAGCCCCTTTTTGGGGAGGAACACTGAAGCTTTCTTT
CASSPFLGRNTEAFF
>many|TRBJ1-1|TRBV12-3/TRBV12-4|NA
TGTGCCAGCAGTTTATTAACAGGAGATGAAGCTTTCTTT
CASSLLTGDEAFF
>many|TRBJ1-2|TRBV3-1|TRBD1
TGTGCCAGCAGCCAAGATCCAGGGGGTAGCTATGGCTACACCTTC
CASSQDPGGSYGYTF
>many|TRBJ2-7|TRBV7-9|NA
TGTGCCAGCAGCCGTTTCCCGGGACAACGCGAGCAGTACTTC
CASSRFPGQREQYF
>many|TRBJ2-7|TRBV28|TRBD1
TGTGCCAGCGAACAAGGGGGCGGGTCCACCTCCTACGAGCAGTACTTC
CASEQGGGSTSYEQYF
>NA|TRBJ2-7|TRBV28|NA
TGTGCCAGCAGACTATTCACCCTTCGGCACCAGGAGCAGTACTTC
CASRLFTLRHQEQYF
>many|TRBJ2-2|TRBV29-1|TRBD1
TGCAGCGTGGGACAGGTTGGCTGGGGGGAGCTGTTTTTT
CSVGQVGWGELFF
>NA|TRBJ1-1|TRBV11-1|TRBD1
TGTGCCAGCAGCTCTAACTCAGGACAGGCCCGCACTGAAGCTTTCTTT
CASSSNSGQARTEAFF
>many|TRBJ1-1|TRBV6-1|TRBD1
TGTGCCAGCTATCCGGGACAGACTAACACTGAAGCTTTCTTT
CASYPGQTNTEAFF
>many|TRBJ2-7|TRBV28|TRBD1
TGTGCCAGCAGTACGGACAGGGGTTTAGACGAGCAGTACTTC
CASSTDRGLDEQYF
>many|TRBJ1-6|TRBV30|NA
TGTGCCTGGAGTTCAGGGCAGGGAAGTTCACCCCTCCACTTT
CAWSSGQGSSPLHF
>NA|TRBJ2-2|TRBV12-3/TRBV12-4|NA
TGTGCCAGCAGAGAGACAGCGGACACCGGGGAGCTGTTTTTT
CASRETADTGELFF
>many|TRBJ1-2|TRBV30|NA
TGTGCCTGGAGTGTTGCAGTCACTAACTATGGCTACACCTTC
CAWSVAVTNYGYTF
>many|TRBJ1-2|TRBV24-1|TRBD1
TGTGCCACCAGACCGACAGGGTCTAACTATGGCTACACCTTC
CATRPTGSNYGYTF
>once|TRBJ1-5|TRBV20-1|NA
TGCAGTGCTAGGTGGGGGGGCCGCAATCAGCCCCAGCATTTT
CSARWGGRNQPQHF
>many|TRBJ1-5|TRBV12-5|TRBD1
TGTGCCTCAACCACAGGGGCCGACAATCAGCCCCAGCATTTT
CASTTGADNQPQHF
>many|TRBJ2-7|TRBV19|NA
TGTGCCAGTAGTATAGGTGAACAACGCTACGAGCAGTACTTC
CASSIGEQRYEQYF
>many|TRBJ1-1|TRBV6-1|NA
TGTGCCAGCAGTCTAATTGTTCCAGGGTGGGACACTGAAGCTTTCTTT
CASSLIVPGWDTEAFF
>many|TRBJ1-5|TRBV5-5|TRBD1
TGTGCCAGCAGCCAGGGGGCCAATCAGCCCCAGCATTTT
CASSQGANQPQHF
>many|TRBJ2-7|TRBV7-2|NA
TGTGCCAGCAGCCCGACCCTGGTGCTGTCCTACGAGCAGTACTTC
CASSPTLVLSYEQYF
>many|TRBJ2-2|TRBV24-1|NA
TGTGCCACCAGTGATTTGCAGGGTCCCACCGGGGAGCTGTTTTTT
CATSDLQGPTGELFF
>NA|TRBJ1-1|TRBV5-1|NA
TGCGCCAGCAGCTGGCAGGGGTCGAACACTGAAGCTTTCTTT
CASSWQGSNTEAFF
>many|TRBJ2-2|TRBV20-1|NA
TGCAGTGCTACCGGGGGGCGTTGGGACACCGGGGAGCTGTTTTTT
CSATGGRWDTGELFF
>many|TRBJ2-7|TRBV6-1|TRBD2
TGTGCCAGCAGTGCTAGCGGGGTATACGAGCAGTACTTC
CASSASGVYEQYF
>NA|TRBJ1-1|TRBV2|NA
TGTGCCATCCCCTTGAACAGTAACACTGAAGCTTTCTTT
CAIPLNSNTEAFF
>many|TRBJ1-2|TRBV27|TRBD1
TGTGCCAGCCGAAGGACAGGGAGGGATGGCTACACCTTC
CASRRTGRDGYTF
>many|TRBJ1-2|TRBV18|NA
TGTGCCAGCTCAGGACAGTCTAACTATGGCTACACCTTC
CASSGQSNYGYTF
>many|TRBJ2-7|TRBV7-9|NA
TGTGCCAGCAGCCAGGGACAATACGAGCAGTACTTC
CASSQGQYEQYF
>many|TRBJ1-6|TRBV28|NA
TGTGCCAGCTGGCCTGAGGACAGCCCGAATTCACCCCTCCACTTT
CASWPEDSPNSPLHF
>NA|TRBJ2-7|TRBV27|TRBD2
TGTGCCAGCCAGGAGGCGGGAGTCAACGAGCAGTACTTC
CASQEAGVNEQYF
>many|TRBJ1-5|TRBV30|TRBD1
TGTGCCTGGAGTCCCGGACAGGGGGTTCAGCCCCAGCATTTT
CAWSPGQGVQPQHF
>many|TRBJ2-7|TRBV29-1|NA
TGCAGCGTGGGGCCCTACGAGCAGTACTTC
CSVGPYEQYF
>NA|TRBJ1-3|TRBV6-4|NA
TGTGCCAGCAGTACAGAGACAGGAAACACCATATATTTT
CASSTETGNTIYF
>many|TRBJ1-1|TRBV20-1|NA
TGCAGTGCTGGTCCCCAAGGAGCTTTCTTT
CSAGPQGAFF
>many|TRBJ1-2|TRBV28|NA
TGTGCCAGCAGTTTTCTTGGCAGGGCTGGAGATGGCTACACCTTC
CASSFLGRAGDGYTF